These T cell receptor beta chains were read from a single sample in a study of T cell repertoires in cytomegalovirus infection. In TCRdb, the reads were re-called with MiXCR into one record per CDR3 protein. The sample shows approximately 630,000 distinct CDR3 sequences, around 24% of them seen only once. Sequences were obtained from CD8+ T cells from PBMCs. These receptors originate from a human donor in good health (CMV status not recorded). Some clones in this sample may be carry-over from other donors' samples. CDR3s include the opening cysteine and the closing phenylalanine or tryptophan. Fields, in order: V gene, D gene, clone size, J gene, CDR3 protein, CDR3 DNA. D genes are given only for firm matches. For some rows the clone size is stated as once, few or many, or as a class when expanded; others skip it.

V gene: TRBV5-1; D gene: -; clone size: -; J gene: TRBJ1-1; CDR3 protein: CASSTWAGTENTEAFF; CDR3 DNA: TGCGCCAGCAGCACATGGGCAGGAACGGAGAACACTGAAGCTTTCTTT
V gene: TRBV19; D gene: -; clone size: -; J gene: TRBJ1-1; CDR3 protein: CASSIDRWGAMNTEAFF; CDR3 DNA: TGTGCCAGTAGTATAGATCGGTGGGGGGCTATGAACACTGAAGCTTTCTTT
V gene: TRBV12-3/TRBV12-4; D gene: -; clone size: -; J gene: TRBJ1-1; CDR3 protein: CATLGWENTEAFF; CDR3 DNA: TGTGCCACCCTAGGATGGGAGAACACTGAAGCTTTCTTT
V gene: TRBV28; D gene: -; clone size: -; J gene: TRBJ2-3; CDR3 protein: CASSFPLGQGQADTQYF; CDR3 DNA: TGTGCCAGCAGTTTCCCACTTGGGCAGGGCCAAGCAGATACGCAGTATTTT
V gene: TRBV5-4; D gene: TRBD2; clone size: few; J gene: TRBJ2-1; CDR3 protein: CASNRLANPYNEQFF; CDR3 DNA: TGTGCCAGCAACCGACTAGCTAACCCCTACAATGAGCAGTTCTTC
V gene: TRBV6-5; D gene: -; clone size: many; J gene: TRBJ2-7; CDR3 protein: CASSYEGFAYEQYF; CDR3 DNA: TGTGCCAGCAGTTACGAGGGGTTCGCCTACGAGCAGTACTTC
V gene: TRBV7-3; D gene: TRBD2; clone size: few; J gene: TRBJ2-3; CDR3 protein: CASSFRLAPDTQYF; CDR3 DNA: TGTGCCAGCAGCTTCCGACTAGCCCCAGATACGCAGTATTTT
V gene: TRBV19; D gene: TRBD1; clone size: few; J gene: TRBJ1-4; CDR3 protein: CASSILPGQGPNEKLFF; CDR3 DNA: TGTGCCAGTAGTATTCTACCGGGACAGGGTCCGAATGAAAAACTGTTTTTT
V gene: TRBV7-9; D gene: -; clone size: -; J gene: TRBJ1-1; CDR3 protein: CASSLISQGPMGPEAFF; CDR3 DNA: TGTGCCAGCAGCTTAATTTCGCAGGGACCGATGGGGCCTGAAGCTTTCTTT
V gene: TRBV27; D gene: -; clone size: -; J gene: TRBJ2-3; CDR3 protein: CASSTEQGTTDTQYF; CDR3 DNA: TGTGCCAGCAGTACGGAACAGGGTACCACAGATACGCAGTATTTT
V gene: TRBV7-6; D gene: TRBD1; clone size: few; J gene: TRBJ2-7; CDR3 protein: CASSLSGTDYEQYF; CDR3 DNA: TGTGCCAGCAGCCTCTCCGGGACAGACTACGAGCAGTACTTC
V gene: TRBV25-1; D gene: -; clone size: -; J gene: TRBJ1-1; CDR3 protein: CASSEWGAIPEAFF; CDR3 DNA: TGTGCCAGCAGTGAATGGGGAGCTATCCCCGAAGCTTTCTTT
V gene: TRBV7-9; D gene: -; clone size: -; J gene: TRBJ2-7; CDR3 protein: CASSLHRDRESYEQYF; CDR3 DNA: TGTGCCAGCAGCTTACACCGAGACAGAGAATCCTACGAGCAGTACTTC
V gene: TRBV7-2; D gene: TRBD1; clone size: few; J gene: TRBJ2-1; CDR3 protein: CASSATGAGEQFF; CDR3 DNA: TGTGCCAGCAGCGCGACAGGGGCGGGTGAGCAGTTCTTC
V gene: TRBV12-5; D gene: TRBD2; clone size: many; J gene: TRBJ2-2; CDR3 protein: CASGTGGATGELFF; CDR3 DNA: TGTGCTAGTGGTACCGGGGGGGCAACCGGGGAGCTGTTTTTT
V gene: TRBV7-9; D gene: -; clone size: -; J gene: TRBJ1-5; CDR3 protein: CVSSADNSAQHF; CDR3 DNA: TGTGTCAGCAGCGCAGACAATTCGGCCCAGCATTTT
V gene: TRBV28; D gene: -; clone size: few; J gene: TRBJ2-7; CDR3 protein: CASSLSGLLSYEQYF; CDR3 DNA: TGTGCCAGCAGTTTATCTGGGCTCCTCTCCTACGAGCAGTACTTC
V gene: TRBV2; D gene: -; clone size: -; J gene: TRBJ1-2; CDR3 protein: CASSGTAAYGYTF; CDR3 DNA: TGTGCCAGCAGCGGGACGGCCGCATATGGCTACACCTTC
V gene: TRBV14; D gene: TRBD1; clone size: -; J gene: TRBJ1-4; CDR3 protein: CASSQGDRSNEKLFF; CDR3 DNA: TGTGCCAGCAGCCAAGGGGACAGATCGAATGAAAAACTGTTTTTT
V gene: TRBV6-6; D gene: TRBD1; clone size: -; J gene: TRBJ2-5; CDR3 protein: CASDARDRYQETQYF; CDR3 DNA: TGTGCCAGCGATGCAAGGGACAGGTACCAAGAGACCCAGTACTTC
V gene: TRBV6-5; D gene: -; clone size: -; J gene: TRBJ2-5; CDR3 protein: CASSYPAGRQETQYF; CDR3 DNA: TGTGCCAGCAGTTACCCGGCGGGCAGACAAGAGACCCAGTACTTC
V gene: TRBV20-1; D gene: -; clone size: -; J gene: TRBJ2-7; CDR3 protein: CSARSQGDYEQYF; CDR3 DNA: TGCAGTGCTAGATCCCAGGGCGACTACGAGCAGTACTTC
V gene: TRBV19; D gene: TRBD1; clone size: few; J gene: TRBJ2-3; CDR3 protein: CASSKTGGSTDTQYF; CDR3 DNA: TGTGCCAGTAGTAAGACAGGGGGAAGCACAGATACGCAGTATTTT
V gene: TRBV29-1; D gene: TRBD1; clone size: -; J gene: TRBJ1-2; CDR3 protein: CSNRDRNGYTF; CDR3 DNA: TGCAGCAACCGGGACAGGAATGGCTACACCTTC
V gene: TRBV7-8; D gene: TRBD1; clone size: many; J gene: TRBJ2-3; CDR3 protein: CASTTGTGGADTQYF; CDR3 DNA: TGTGCCAGCACAACCGGGACAGGGGGCGCAGATACGCAGTATTTT
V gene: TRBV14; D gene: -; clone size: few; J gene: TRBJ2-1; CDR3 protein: CASSLSSREQFF; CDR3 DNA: TGTGCCAGCAGCCTCTCGAGCAGGGAGCAGTTCTTC
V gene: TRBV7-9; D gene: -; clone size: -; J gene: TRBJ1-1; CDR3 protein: CASSLAVVEGTEAFF; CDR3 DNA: TGTGCCAGCAGCTTAGCGGTGGTTGAAGGAACTGAAGCTTTCTTT
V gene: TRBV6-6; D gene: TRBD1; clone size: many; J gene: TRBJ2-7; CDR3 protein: CASRNRDRGFFEQYF; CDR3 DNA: TGTGCCAGCAGGAACCGGGACAGGGGTTTTTTCGAGCAGTACTTC
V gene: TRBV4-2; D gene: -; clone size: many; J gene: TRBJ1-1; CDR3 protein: CASSQEEDTPNTEAFF; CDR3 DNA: TGTGCCAGCAGCCAAGAGGAAGACACCCCGAACACTGAAGCTTTCTTT
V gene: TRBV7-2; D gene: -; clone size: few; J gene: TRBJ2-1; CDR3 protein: CASSLANVNEQFF; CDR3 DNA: TGTGCCAGCAGCTTAGCGAATGTCAATGAGCAGTTCTTC
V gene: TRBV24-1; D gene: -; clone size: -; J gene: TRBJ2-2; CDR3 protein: CATSDLRVSHPNTGELFF; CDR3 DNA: TGTGCCACCAGTGATTTGCGGGTTTCTCACCCTAACACCGGGGAGCTGTTTTTT
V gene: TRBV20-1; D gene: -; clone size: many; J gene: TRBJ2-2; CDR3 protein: CSAMELGPGRDTGELFF; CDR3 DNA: TGCAGTGCTATGGAACTAGGCCCTGGTCGGGACACCGGGGAGCTGTTTTTT